This TCR beta chain was observed in a study of OX40 agonist ivuxolimab in advanced cancers. V was cut by 6 bases and J by 3 bases, with 13 bases left in between. The CDR3 is made up of 13 amino acids. Germline loops: CDR1 SGHDT, CDR2 YYEEEE. With respect to this clone: Its antigen is unidentified.

Study-level findings and limits: The work left the antigen specificity of expanded peripheral T cells undetermined.

Libraries were prepared by immunoSEQ multiplex PCR; TCRdb keeps only in-frame clonotypes and omits some of them. The sample shows around 20,000 clones, roughly 86% of them seen only once. V and J are TRBV5-6 and TRBJ2-7, with D possibly TRBD1 on 5 matching bases. The sample in question was CD4+ or CD8+ T cells sorted from blood, obtained in a trial of the OX40 agonist ivuxolimab. The receptor's source is an adult with an advanced solid tumor such as melanoma, head and neck, liver or kidney cancer. The DNA of the CDR3 is TGTGCCAGCACCCTGGGGCAGCTCTACGAGCAGTACTTC. Amino acid sequence: CASTLGQLYEQYF.